Shown below are 22 T cell receptor beta chains from a single sample sequenced in a study of T-cell reconstitution after alpha-beta-depleted transplantation in children. Unique molecular identifiers featured in how the TCRbeta library was prepared. TCRdb analysed the PCR reads with MiXCR anew, one entry per CDR3 protein. The profile shows 100,000 or so distinct CDR3 sequences, 9.5% to 15% of them singletons. Sequences were derived from PBMCs from the stem cell graft donor, sampled from the stem cell graft. Source of these receptors: a human donor who donated a stem cell graft to a child with inherited bone marrow failure.

This chain links TRBV4-3 with TRBJ2-2; D possibly corresponds to TRBD1 (5 bases). This CDR3 spans 15 amino acids. Germline V gene data show CDR1 as LGHNA and CDR2 as YSLEER. V was shortened by 0 bases and J by 6 bases, with 11 bases between the two germline ends. CDR3 loop: CASSQEHRPPGELFF. The CDR3 nucleotides are TGCGCCAGCAGCCAAGAACACAGGCCCCCCGGGGAGCTGTTTTTT.

The chain is built from TRBV6-1 and TRBJ2-1; D might be TRBD2 (6 bases). The germline V gene has CDR1 MNHNS and CDR2 SASEGT. V lost 8 bases and J lost 10, with 15 bases in between. The CDR3 has 12 amino acids. CDR3 nucleotide sequence: TGTGCCAGCGGGACTGGGCTAGGGGAGCAGTTCTTC. Its translation: CASGTGLGEQFF.

This clonotype was recorded many times. The rearrangement links TRBV7-2 to TRBJ2-3; perhaps D is TRBD1 or TRBD2 (5 bases each). The CDR3 covers 16 residues. Germline CDR1 and CDR2: SGHTA and FQGNSA. V was trimmed by 5 bases and J by 5 bases, leaving 20 bases between them. The DNA for the CDR3 is TGTGCCAGCAGCATCGGGACCACAACCGTTCTAGATACGCAGTATTTT. Residues: CASSIGTTTVLDTQYF.

Many counts were recorded for this clonotype. The J gene is TRBJ2-3, the V gene TRBV7-2, with TRBD2 matching 7 bases. The CDR3 is made up of 15 amino acids. J gave up 8 bases and V 5 bases, and 13 bases lay outside the gene matches. CDR1 is SGHTA and CDR2 is FQGNSA in the germline V gene. The DNA for the CDR3 is TGTGCCAGCAGCCCCTCTGGCGGGAGTATCTCTACGCAGTATTTT. Translation gives CASSPSGGSISTQYF.

This clonotype was observed many times. The rearrangement joins TRBV20-1 to TRBJ2-1, with TRBD2 identical over 13 bases. Germline V gene lookup returns CDR1 DFQATT and CDR2 SNEGSKA (reference sequence). The CDR3 sequence is 14 residues long. The junction had 4 bases not matched to a gene; V was cut back by 5 bases and J by 6 bases. The CDR3 region is CSAVTSGRSNEQFF. The CDR3 DNA reads TGCAGTGCTGTGACTAGCGGGAGGTCCAATGAGCAGTTCTTC.

This clonotype came up many times. J is TRBJ2-1 and V is TRBV29-1, with TRBD1 matching over 7 bases. V was pared by 7 bases and J by 10 bases, with 10 bases of the junction left unmatched. CDR1 and CDR2 (germline): SQVTM, ANQGSEA. The CDR3 is 12 residues long. CDR3 sequence reads: CSALRQGREQFF. The CDR3 nucleotides read TGCAGCGCCCTCAGACAGGGCCGCGAGCAGTTCTTC.

This clonotype was counted only a few times. As DNA, the CDR3 is TGCAGGCCTTCTATGGGGCTCACAGATACGCAGTATTTT. Translated: CRPSMGLTDTQYF. The chain links TRBV20-1 to TRBJ2-3; the D gene is possibly TRBD1 (5 bases). Looked up from germline, CDR1 is DFQATT and CDR2 is SNEGSKA (reference sequence). The CDR3 runs 13 residues.

This clonotype was recorded many times. This chain connects TRBV5-1 to TRBJ2-1, with D tentatively TRBD2 (5 bases). The CDR3 contains 14 residues. Trimming took 4 bases from V and 3 from J, leaving 11 bases between them. The germline CDR1 and CDR2 sequences are SGHRS and YFSETQ. This CDR3 is CASSPRANYNEQFF. The CDR3 DNA reads TGCGCCAGCAGCCCGAGGGCCAACTACAATGAGCAGTTCTTC.

The V call is TRBV20-1, the J call TRBJ2-5, with D possibly being TRBD1 or TRBD2 (5 bases each). Germline-derived CDR1 and CDR2 are DFQATT and SNEGSKA (reference sequence). The CDR3 has 12 residues. Trimming removed 3 bases at V and 5 bases at J, with 10 bases between. CDR3 nucleotide sequence: TGCAGTGCTAGGAGAGGGGTTGAGACCCAGTACTTC. Amino acid sequence: CSARRGVETQYF.

This chain connects TRBV28 to TRBJ1-1; D gene ambiguous. Per the germline V gene, CDR1 is MDHEN and CDR2 is SYDVKM. The length of the CDR3 is 13 residues. V gave up 3 bases and J gave up 8 bases, with 13 bases separating them. The CDR3 is CASSFWQTLEAFF. Written as DNA, the CDR3 is TGTGCCAGCAGTTTCTGGCAGACGCTCGAAGCTTTCTTT.

This clonotype was recorded many times. V gene TRBV5-1 combines with J gene TRBJ2-1, with 7 bases aligning to TRBD1. With V trimmed by 2 bases and J by 5 bases, 4 bases remained unmatched. This CDR3 is built from 14 residues. Germline lookup yields CDR1 SGHRS and CDR2 YFSETQ. DNA of the CDR3: TGCGCCAGCAGCTTCACCGGGACAGACAATGAGCAGTTCTTC. Translation gives CASSFTGTDNEQFF.

Ten or more counts support this clonotype. The V gene is TRBV4-3, the J gene TRBJ1-4; D perhaps matches TRBD1 (5 bases). Germline V gene lookup returns CDR1 LGHNA and CDR2 YSLEER. Trimming removed 3 bases from V and 4 bases from J, with 9 bases in between. This CDR3 region has 14 residues. The CDR3 DNA follows: TGCGCCAGCAGCCACCCCAGGGTTAATGAAAAACTGTTTTTT. The encoded protein is CASSHPRVNEKLFF.

This chain joins TRBV6-5 and TRBJ2-1; D may be TRBD2 (6 bases). This CDR3 is 12 amino acids long. The germline gives CDR1 MNHEY, CDR2 SVGAGI. With 6 bases removed from V and 10 bases from J, the gap between germline ends came to 13 bases. The chain's CDR3 is CASRTLAGEQFF. The CDR3, as DNA: TGTGCCAGCAGAACTTTGGCGGGGGAGCAGTTCTTC.

Many counts were recorded for this clonotype. The CDR3 bases are TGCAGTGCTAGAAAGCGGGGGGCGTCGTCGTCGCAGTATTTT. Its translation: CSARKRGASSSQYF. This sequence joins TRBV20-1 and TRBJ2-3, with 9 bases matching TRBD2. The trim removed 2 bases at V and 10 bases at J, leaving 10 bases unmatched. The V gene's germline CDR1 is DFQATT and CDR2 SNEGSKA (reference sequence). The CDR3 has 14 residues.

This clonotype was counted many times. This sequence joins TRBV6-2 or TRBV6-3 and TRBJ1-1, with 7 nucleotides matching TRBD1. CDR3 length equals 13 residues. CDR1 and CDR2 from the germline V gene are MNHEY and SVGEGT. V lost 7 bases to trimming and J lost 9 bases; unmatched junction nucleotides: 11. The CDR3 loop is CASTEGYRGKAFF. For the CDR3, the DNA is TGTGCCAGCACCGAGGGGTACAGGGGAAAAGCTTTCTTT.

The chain recombines TRBV30 with TRBJ1-5; tentative D call: TRBD1 (5 bases). V was trimmed by 1 base and J by 4 bases, leaving 14 bases between them. CDR1 and CDR2 (germline): GTSNPN, SVGIG (reference sequence). This CDR3 contains 15 residues. The CDR3 protein is CAWSALGTPNQPQHF. As DNA, the CDR3 is TGTGCCTGGAGTGCTCTGGGGACCCCAAATCAGCCCCAGCATTTT.

V is TRBV7-8 and J is TRBJ1-2, with D hard to call. This CDR3 comprises 13 residues. CDR1 and CDR2 from the germline V gene are SGHVS and FQNEAQ. V lost 0 bases to trimming and J lost 8 bases, with 10 bases between them. DNA for the CDR3: TGTGCCAGCAGCTTAGCGCCATCGGCGGGCTACACCTTC. This codes for CASSLAPSAGYTF.

At least ten counts were recorded for this clonotype. The chain uses TRBV10-3 and TRBJ1-6; possibly TRBD1 for D (5 bases). The V end lost 10 bases, the J end lost 5 bases, and 15 bases lay between the germline ends. The V gene's germline CDR1 is ENHRY and CDR2 SYGVKD. CDR3 length: 14 residues. The CDR3 nucleotides are TGTGCCACCAGGGTGGGGACGGATAATTCACCCCTCCACTTT. Translation gives CATRVGTDNSPLHF.

This clonotype was recorded many times. The V and J genes are TRBV7-3 and TRBJ2-3; 7 nucleotides match TRBD2. Germline V gene data show CDR1 as SGHTA and CDR2 as FQGTGA. The V gene end was trimmed by 5 bases and the J gene end by 8 bases; junction bases not matched to a gene: 7. The CDR3 sequence is 13 residues long. The CDR3 region is CASSLQGGGTQYF. The CDR3, as DNA: TGTGCCAGCAGCCTCCAGGGCGGGGGTACGCAGTATTTT.

This clonotype was seen repeatedly, ten times or more. The chain combines TRBV5-1 with TRBJ1-6; D may be TRBD1 (5 bases). The CDR3 length is 15 residues. The germline V gene has CDR1 SGHRS and CDR2 YFSETQ. The V end was cut by 2 bases, the J end by 6 bases, with 12 bases between. DNA of the CDR3: TGCGCCAGCAGCTTCGAAGGGGCCCTTAATTCACCCCTCCACTTT. Protein product: CASSFEGALNSPLHF.

This clonotype occurred many times. The rearrangement joins TRBV7-2 to TRBJ2-1; 11 positions match TRBD1. Germline trimming cut 5 bases from V and 3 bases from J; bases unmatched to any gene: 6. In germline, CDR1 is SGHTA, CDR2 FQGNSA. The CDR3 runs 16 residues. CDR3: CASSPPGTGGYNEQFF. Here the CDR3 DNA reads TGTGCCAGCAGCCCCCCCGGGACAGGGGGCTACAATGAGCAGTTCTTC.

The rearrangement uses TRBV19 and TRBJ2-2; weak D call: TRBD2 (5 bases). There are 13 residues in the CDR3. Germline V gives CDR1 LNHDA, CDR2 SQIVND (reference sequence). The V and J ends lost 3 bases and 4 bases respectively, with 6 bases between them. The CDR3 sequence: CASSMTTTGELFF. The CDR3 DNA reads as TGTGCCAGTAGTATGACTACCACCGGGGAGCTGTTTTTT.